This TCR beta chain was sequenced in a study of T-cell memory formation after mild COVID-19. From germline, CDR1 is DFQATT and CDR2 SNEGSKA (reference sequence). The CDR3 consists of 11 residues. The V end was cut by 3 bases, the J end by 4 bases, with 5 bases between. TCRdb reanalysed the 5' RACE reads using MiXCR and keeps one entry per CDR3 protein. The sample has 390,000 or so distinct CDR3 sequences; 15% to 20% are singletons. This receptor was obtained from a man between 18 and 29 years old who had mild COVID-19 (a few samples of this study predate the infection). Cell type and time point are not known. This chain uses TRBV20-1 with TRBJ2-3; D uncertain. Sequencing used PBMCs or a T cell subset sorted from them (not recorded which). CDR3 region: CSASRPDTQYF. In DNA form, the CDR3 reads TGCAGTGCTAGTCGGCCAGATACGCAGTATTTT.